This T cell receptor beta chain is from a study of breast tumors, draining lymph nodes, adjacent tissues. Note on this clonotype: Antigen unknown.

Notes on the study in general: Tumor TCR diversity was below lymph nodes but above nontumor tissue. Data fit most tumor T cells coming from lymph node, expanding in tumor.

With 2 bases removed from V and 7 bases from J, the gap between germline ends came to 6 bases. CDR1 and CDR2 (germline): SNHLY, FYNNEI. CDR3 length: 11 residues. One entry per CDR3 protein, called by TCRdb with MiXCR from the multiplex PCR reads. The repertoire has about 53,000 distinct CDR3 sequences, about 40% of them found once; the top ten carry under 12%. Input material: breast tumor tissue. The clonotype was recovered from a female donor with breast cancer. Some clones in this sample may be carry-over from other donors' samples. The chain uses TRBV2 and TRBJ2-7; no definite D call. The CDR3 loop is CASSESPEQYF. Here the CDR3 DNA reads TGTGCCAGCAGTGAATCCCCAGAGCAGTACTTC. Full variable domain (remainder filled in from reference TRBV2 and TRBJ2-7): EPEVTQTPSHQVTQMGQEVILRCVPISNHLYFYWYRQILGQKVEFLVSFYNNEISEKSEIFDDQFSVERPDGSNFTLKIRSTKLEDSAMYFCASSESPEQYFGPGTRLTVT.